Presented here are 4 T cell receptor beta chains from one specimen sequenced in a study of blood T cell repertoires in COVID-19. Assay: immunoSEQ multiplex PCR; the TCRdb copy retains only in-frame clones and omits some. The data show hundreds of thousands of clones, with roughly nine tenths seen just once and approximately 0.69% held by the top ten. Sequenced material: peripheral blood. The source of these receptors is a man aged 35 to 55 with acute or convalescent COVID-19.

The V call is TRBV30, the J call TRBJ2-6; 8 nucleotides match TRBD1. The CDR3 length is 14 residues. Germline V lookup: CDR1 GTSNPN, CDR2 SVGIG (reference sequence). Unmatched junction bases numbered 7, after V lost 8 bases and J lost 4 bases. The chain's CDR3 is CARRTGTGANVLTF. CDR3 in DNA: TGTGCCAGGCGGACAGGGACCGGGGCCAACGTCCTGACTTTC.

The genes are TRBV21-1 and TRBJ1-4. TRBV21-1 is recorded as a pseudogene. The CDR3 contains 17 residues. The CDR3 coding sequence is TGTGCCAGCAGCAAAGCTGGACCTAGGAGGATTAATGAAAAACTGTTTTTT. It specifies CASSKAGPRRINEKLFF.

This chain uses TRBV7-2 with TRBJ2-5; 11 bases agree with TRBD2. Trimming cost V 7 bases and J 5 bases; bases outside gene matches: 3. This CDR3 has 13 residues. Germline CDR1 reads SGHTA; CDR2 reads FQGNSA. The CDR3 spells CASKLAGEETQYF. Here the CDR3 DNA reads TGTGCCAGCAAACTAGCGGGAGAGGAGACCCAGTACTTC.

The chain combines TRBV5-1 with TRBJ1-5; D gene ambiguous. The germline V gene encodes CDR1 SGHRS and CDR2 YFSETQ. This CDR3 is built from 19 residues. The germline V and J ends were trimmed by 6 bases and 0 bases, with 25 bases remaining between them. Written as DNA, the CDR3 is TGCGCCAGCACCGGGTCGCCCCTCAAGGATCCTTATAGCAATCAGCCCCAGCATTTT. The encoded protein is CASTGSPLKDPYSNQPQHF.